This entry is about one T cell receptor beta chain. RNA was extracted with the RNeasy kit, and a quantity of roughly 0.45 to 1 ug was reverse transcribed using random hexamers. A multiplex approach, immunoSEQ multiplex PCR, amplified TCR beta CDR3 across 54 Vbeta and 13 Jbeta. TCRdb reprocessed the immunoSEQ multiplex PCR reads via MiXCR and lists one record per CDR3 protein. In the table there are 300,000 to 350,000 distinct CDR3 sequences, roughly nine tenths of which are singletons. The data were obtained in a study of CD8 T cells in Susac syndrome. Sequencing of TCR beta covered CD8+ and CD4+ T cells obtained from blood. It was treatment-naive patients with stable or active relapsing-remitting disease who made up the multiple sclerosis controls. Germline V lookup: CDR1 SGHTA, CDR2 FQGNSA. This CDR3 has 17 amino acids. Trimming removed 4 bases from V and 1 base from J; junction bases left unmatched: 7.

The chain joins TRBV7-2 to TRBJ2-3; 11 bases are shared with TRBD1. The sample comprised CD4+ T cells from PBMCs. The origin of this receptor is a human donor with multiple sclerosis. The DNA of the CDR3 is TGTGCCAGCAGCTGGAAAGGACAGGGGGCAGGCACAGATACGCAGTATTTT. It encodes CASSWKGQGAGTDTQYF.